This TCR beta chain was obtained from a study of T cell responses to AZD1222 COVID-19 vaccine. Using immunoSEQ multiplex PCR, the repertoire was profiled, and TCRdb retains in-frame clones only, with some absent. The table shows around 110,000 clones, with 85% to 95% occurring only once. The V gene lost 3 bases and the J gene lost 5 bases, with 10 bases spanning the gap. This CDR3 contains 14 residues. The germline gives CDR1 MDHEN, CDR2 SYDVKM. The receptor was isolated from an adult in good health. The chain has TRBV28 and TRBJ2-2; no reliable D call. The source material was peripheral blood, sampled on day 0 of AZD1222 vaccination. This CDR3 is CASSFRLGTGELFF. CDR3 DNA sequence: TGTGCCAGCAGTTTTAGACTTGGGACCGGGGAGCTGTTTTTT.